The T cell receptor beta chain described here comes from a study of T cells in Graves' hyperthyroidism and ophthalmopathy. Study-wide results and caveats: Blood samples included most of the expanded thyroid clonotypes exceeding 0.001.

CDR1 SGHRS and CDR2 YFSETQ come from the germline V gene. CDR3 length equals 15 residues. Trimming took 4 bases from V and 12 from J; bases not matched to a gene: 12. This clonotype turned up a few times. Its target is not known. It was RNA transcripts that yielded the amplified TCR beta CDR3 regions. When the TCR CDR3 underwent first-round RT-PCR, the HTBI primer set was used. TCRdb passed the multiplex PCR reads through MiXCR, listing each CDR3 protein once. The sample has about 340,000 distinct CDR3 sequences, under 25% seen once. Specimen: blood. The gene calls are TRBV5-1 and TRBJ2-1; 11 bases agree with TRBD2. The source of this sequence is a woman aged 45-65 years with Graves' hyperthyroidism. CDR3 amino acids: CASSLALAGGGWQFF. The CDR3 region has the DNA TGCGCCAGCAGCCTCGCTCTAGCGGGGGGTGGTTGGCAGTTCTTC.